The TCR beta chain described here comes from a study of shared clonotypes between healthy human individuals. Overall study: CD4 naive and CD4 memory each took three plates per donor, while CD8 naive took two and CD8 memory one.

A single count supports this clone. Its antigen remains unidentified. The protocol was immunoSEQ multiplex PCR, while the TCRdb copy is restricted to in-frame clones and leaves out a portion. The table has about a million clones, approximately 75% seen once; the top ten hold more than 0.85%. Findings of the study overall: Naive subsets generally exceeded memory subsets in estimated richness. When naive CD4 clonotypes were compared across several donors, roughly 4.9% were shared.

Every contributor of samples was a Caucasian grown-up residing in Nashville, Tennessee. With 0 bases clipped from V and 6 bases from J, the junction kept 7 bases outside the gene matches. CDR1 is GTSNPN and CDR2 is SVGIG in the germline V gene (reference sequence). CDR3 length equals 15 residues. This sequence was found in a young man in good health. Some clones in this sample may be carry-over from other donors' samples. Input material: memory CD4+ T cells from PBMCs. Subset defined: CD45RA-negative fraction. V is TRBV30 and J is TRBJ2-2, with 7 bases matching TRBD2. The DNA of the CDR3 is TGTGCCTGGAGTGTTGTGCGGGAGAGTTCCGGGGAGCTGTTTTTT. Translated: CAWSVVRESSGELFF.